This entry concerns a single TCR beta chain. Its antigen remains unidentified. Whole-study results and caveats: Greatest tumor Treg TCR overlap was with tumor naive CD4+ cells. Tumor memory CD4+ T cell TCR gene usage was found to cluster with blood and lymph node memory CD4+ cells and with lymph node naive CD4+ cells.

After constant-region reverse-primer amplification, full-length variable regions underwent semi-nested PCR with Nested Universal Primer A. MiXCR was run by TCRdb on the 5' RACE reads, yielding one entry per CDR3 protein. The sample records about 40,000 distinct CDR3 sequences, about 19% being singletons. Trimming shortened V by 1 base and J by 2 bases, and 7 bases separated the two germline ends. Germline CDR1 KGHDR, CDR2 SFDVKD. This CDR3 has 14 residues. Naive CD4+ T cells were purified with Tregs depleted by CD25. This TCR was sampled from a female donor with breast cancer. The chain has TRBV24-1 and TRBJ2-5; D is possibly TRBD1 (5 bases). Specimen: naive CD4+ T cells sorted from a lymph node. The sample's subset: naive CD4+ T cells, CD4+CD45RA+CD25-. CDR3 residues: CATSDFPGQETQYF. CDR3 nucleotide sequence: TGTGCCACCAGTGATTTTCCAGGGCAAGAGACCCAGTACTTC.